This T cell receptor (beta chain) was recovered during a study of blood T cell repertoires in COVID-19. For the study at large: Italy, Spain and the United States were the sources of the convalescent and acute COVID-19 samples. The analysed material was cDNA or gDNA that came from T cells, B-cell-depleted T cells, or PBMCs.

As originally analysed: Reference gene primer amplification yielded estimated nucleated cell counts. Clones were read by immunoSEQ multiplex PCR, and TCRdb kept only the in-frame ones, dropping some. That table is the source of V, J and clone size, and D and trimming were worked out from the DNA. This repertoire shows 140,000 to 150,000 clones, around 80% found once; its top ten account for 3.5%. Germline values: CDR1 SGHDT, CDR2 YYEEEE. CDR3 length: 14 residues. V was cut by 4 bases and J by 1 base, with 9 bases left in between. This clonotype was sampled from a man between 65 and 85 years old who had recovered from COVID-19. This chain connects TRBV5-6 to TRBJ1-3, with D tentatively TRBD1 (6 bases). Sequencing was done on a sample of peripheral blood. The CDR3 sequence is CASSPRGSGNTIYF. The CDR3 DNA sequence: TGTGCCAGCAGCCCGAGGGGGTCTGGAAACACCATATATTTT.